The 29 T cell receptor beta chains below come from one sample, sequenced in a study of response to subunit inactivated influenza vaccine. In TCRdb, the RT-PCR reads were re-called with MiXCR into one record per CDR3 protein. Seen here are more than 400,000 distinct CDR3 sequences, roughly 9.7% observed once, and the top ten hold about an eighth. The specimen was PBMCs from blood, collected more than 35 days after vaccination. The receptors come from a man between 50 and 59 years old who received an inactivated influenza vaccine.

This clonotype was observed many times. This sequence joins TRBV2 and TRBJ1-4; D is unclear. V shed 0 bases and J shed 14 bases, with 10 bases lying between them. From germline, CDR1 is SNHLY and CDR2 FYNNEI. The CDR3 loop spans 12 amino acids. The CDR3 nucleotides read TGTGCCAGCAGTGAAGCCGGGGTTGAGCTGTTTTTT. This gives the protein CASSEAGVELFF.

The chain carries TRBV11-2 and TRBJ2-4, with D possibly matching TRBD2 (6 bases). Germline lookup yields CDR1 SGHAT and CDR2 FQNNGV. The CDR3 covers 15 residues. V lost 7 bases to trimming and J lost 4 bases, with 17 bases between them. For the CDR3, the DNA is TGTGCCAGCAACTCCTTTGGCCGGGGGAAAAACATTCAGTACTTC. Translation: CASNSFGRGKNIQYF.

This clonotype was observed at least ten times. CDR3 in amino acids: CSVLQRQGYTGELFF. The CDR3 bases are TGCAGCGTTTTACAAAGACAGGGGTACACCGGGGAGCTGTTTTTT. The chain has TRBV29-1 and TRBJ2-2, with 8 bases identical to TRBD1. Germline V gene data show CDR1 as SQVTM and CDR2 as ANQGSEA. V dropped 5 bases and J dropped 3; count of bases not matched to a gene: 8. CDR3 length: 15 residues.

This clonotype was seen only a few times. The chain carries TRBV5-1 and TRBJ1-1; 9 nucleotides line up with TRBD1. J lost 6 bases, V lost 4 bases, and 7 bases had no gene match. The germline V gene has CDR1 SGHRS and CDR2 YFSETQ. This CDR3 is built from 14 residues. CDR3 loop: CASSAQGAIAEAFF. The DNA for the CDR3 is TGCGCCAGCAGCGCACAGGGGGCTATCGCTGAAGCTTTCTTT.

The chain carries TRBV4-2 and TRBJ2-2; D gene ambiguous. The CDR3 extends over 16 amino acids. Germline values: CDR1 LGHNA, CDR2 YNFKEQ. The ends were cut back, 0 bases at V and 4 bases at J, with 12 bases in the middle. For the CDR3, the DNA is TGTGCCAGCAGCCAAGAGTCGTTTGGGTTCACCGGGGAGCTGTTTTTT. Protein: CASSQESFGFTGELFF.

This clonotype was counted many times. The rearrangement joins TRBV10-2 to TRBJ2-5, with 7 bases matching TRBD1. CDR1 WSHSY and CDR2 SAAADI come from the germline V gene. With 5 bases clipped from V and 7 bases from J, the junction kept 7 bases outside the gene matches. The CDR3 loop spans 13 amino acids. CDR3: CASSRQGPATQYF. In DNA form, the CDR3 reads TGCGCCAGCAGTAGACAGGGACCGGCGACCCAGTACTTC.

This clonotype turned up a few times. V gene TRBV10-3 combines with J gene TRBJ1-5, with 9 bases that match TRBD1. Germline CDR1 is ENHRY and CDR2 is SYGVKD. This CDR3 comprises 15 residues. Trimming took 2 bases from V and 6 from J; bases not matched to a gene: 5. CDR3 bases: TGTGCCATCAGTGAGGGTGACAGGGGGAGTCAGCCCCAGCATTTT. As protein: CAISEGDRGSQPQHF.

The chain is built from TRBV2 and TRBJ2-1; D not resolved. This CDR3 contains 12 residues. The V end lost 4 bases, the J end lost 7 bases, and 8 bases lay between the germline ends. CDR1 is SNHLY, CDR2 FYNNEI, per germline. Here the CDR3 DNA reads TGTGCCAGCAGTGGGATAATAAATGAGCAGTTCTTC. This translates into CASSGIINEQFF.

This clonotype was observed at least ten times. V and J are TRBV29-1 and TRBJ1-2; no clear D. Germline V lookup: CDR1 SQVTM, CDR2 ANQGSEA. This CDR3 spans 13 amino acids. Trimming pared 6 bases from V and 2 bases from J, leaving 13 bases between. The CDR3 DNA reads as TGCAGCGTAAAAAACAGTGAAAACTATGGCTACACCTTC. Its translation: CSVKNSENYGYTF. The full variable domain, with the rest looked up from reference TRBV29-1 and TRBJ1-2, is SAVISQKPSRDICQRGTSLTIQCQVDSQVTMMFWYRQQPGQSLTLIATANQGSEATYESGFVIDKFPISRPNLTFSTLTVSNMSPEDSSIYLCSVKNSENYGYTFGSGTRLTVV.

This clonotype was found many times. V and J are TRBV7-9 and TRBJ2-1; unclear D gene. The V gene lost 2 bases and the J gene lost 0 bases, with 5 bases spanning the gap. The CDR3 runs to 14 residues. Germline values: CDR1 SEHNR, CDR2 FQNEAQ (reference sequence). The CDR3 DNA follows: TGTGCCAGCAGCTTACTGGACTCCTACAATGAGCAGTTCTTC. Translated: CASSLLDSYNEQFF.

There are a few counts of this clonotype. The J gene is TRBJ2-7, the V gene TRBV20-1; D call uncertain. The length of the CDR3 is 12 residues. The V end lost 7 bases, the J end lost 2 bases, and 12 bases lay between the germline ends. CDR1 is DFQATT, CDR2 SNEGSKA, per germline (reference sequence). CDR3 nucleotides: TGCAGTGTTGCGGCGTCTGCCTACGAGCAGTACTTC. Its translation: CSVAASAYEQYF.

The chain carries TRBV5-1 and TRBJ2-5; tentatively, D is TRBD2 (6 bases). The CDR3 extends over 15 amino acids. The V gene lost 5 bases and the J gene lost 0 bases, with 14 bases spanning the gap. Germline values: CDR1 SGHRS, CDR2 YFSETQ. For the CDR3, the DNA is TGCGCCAGCAGGGAAACAGCGGGTCACCAAGAGACCCAGTACTTC. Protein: CASRETAGHQETQYF.

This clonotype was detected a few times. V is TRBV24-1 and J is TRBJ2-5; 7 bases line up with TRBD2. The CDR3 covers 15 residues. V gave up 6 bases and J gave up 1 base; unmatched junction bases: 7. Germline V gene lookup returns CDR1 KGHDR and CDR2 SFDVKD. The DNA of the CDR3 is TGTGCCACCAGTAGTTTAGCGGGTTTCCAAGAGACCCAGTACTTC. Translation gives CATSSLAGFQETQYF.

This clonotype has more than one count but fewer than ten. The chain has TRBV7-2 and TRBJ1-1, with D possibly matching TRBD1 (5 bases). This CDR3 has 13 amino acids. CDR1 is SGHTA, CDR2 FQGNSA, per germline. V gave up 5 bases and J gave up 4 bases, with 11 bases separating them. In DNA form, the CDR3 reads TGTGCCAGCAGCAGGGGACTGTCCACTGAAGCTTTCTTT. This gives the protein CASSRGLSTEAFF.

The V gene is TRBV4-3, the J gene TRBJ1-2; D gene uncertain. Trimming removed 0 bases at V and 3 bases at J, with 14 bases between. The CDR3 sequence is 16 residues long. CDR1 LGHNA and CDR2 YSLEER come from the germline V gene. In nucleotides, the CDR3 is TGCGCCAGCAGCCAAGATGGGTCCGGGTCGGACTATGGCTACACCTTC. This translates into CASSQDGSGSDYGYTF.

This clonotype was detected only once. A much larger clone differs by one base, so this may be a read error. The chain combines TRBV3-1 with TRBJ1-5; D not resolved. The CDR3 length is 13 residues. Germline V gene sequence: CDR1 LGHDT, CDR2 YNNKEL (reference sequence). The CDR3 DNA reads TGTGCCGGCAGCCAAGGACCCAATCAGCCCCAGCATTTT. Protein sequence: CAGSQGPNQPQHF.

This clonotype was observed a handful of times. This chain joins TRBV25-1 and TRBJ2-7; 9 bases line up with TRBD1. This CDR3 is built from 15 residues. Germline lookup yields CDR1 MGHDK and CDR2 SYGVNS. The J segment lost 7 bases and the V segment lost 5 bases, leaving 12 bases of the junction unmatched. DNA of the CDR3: TGTGCCAGCAGTTCTACAGGGGGCAGCCCTAGGGAGCAGTACTTC. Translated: CASSSTGGSPREQYF.

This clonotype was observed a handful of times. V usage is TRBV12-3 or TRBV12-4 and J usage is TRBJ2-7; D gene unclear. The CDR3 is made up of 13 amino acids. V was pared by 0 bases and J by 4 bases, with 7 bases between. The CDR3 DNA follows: TGTGCCAGCAGTTTAGCGCTGGGTTACGAGCAGTACTTC. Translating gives CASSLALGYEQYF.

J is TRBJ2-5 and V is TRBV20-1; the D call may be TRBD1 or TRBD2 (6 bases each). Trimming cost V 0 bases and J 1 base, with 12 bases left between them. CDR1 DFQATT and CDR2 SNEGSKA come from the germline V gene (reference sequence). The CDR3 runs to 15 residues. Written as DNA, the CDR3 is TGCAGTGCTAGAGATTGGGGGGCGCCCCAAGAGACCCAGTACTTC. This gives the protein CSARDWGAPQETQYF.

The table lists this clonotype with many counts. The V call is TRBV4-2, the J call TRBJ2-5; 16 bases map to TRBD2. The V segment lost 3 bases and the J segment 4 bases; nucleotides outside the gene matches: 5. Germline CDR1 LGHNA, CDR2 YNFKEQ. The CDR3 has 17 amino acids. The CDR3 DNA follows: TGTGCCAGCAGCCAGGGGACTAGCGGGGGGGCATCAGAGACCCAGTACTTC. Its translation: CASSQGTSGGASETQYF.

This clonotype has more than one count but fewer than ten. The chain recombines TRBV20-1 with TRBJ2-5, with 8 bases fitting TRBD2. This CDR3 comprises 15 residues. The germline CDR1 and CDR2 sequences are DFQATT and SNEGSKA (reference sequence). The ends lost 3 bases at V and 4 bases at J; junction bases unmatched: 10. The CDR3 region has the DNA TGCAGTGCTAGCTTATGGCGGGGGGACACAGAGACCCAGTACTTC. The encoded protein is CSASLWRGDTETQYF.

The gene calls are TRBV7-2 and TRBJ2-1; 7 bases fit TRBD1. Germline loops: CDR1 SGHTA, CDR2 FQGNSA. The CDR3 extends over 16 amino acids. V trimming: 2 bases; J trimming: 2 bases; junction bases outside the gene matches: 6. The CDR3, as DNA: TGTGCCAGCAGCTTAACCGGGACAGCCCCCTACAATGAGCAGTTCTTC. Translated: CASSLTGTAPYNEQFF.

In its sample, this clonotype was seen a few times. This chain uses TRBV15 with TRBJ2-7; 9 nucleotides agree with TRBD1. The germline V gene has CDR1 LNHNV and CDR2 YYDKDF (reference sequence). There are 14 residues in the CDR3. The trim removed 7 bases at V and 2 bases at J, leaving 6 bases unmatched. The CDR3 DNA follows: TGTGCCACCACCCAGGACAGGGGAACCTACGAGCAGTACTTC. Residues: CATTQDRGTYEQYF.

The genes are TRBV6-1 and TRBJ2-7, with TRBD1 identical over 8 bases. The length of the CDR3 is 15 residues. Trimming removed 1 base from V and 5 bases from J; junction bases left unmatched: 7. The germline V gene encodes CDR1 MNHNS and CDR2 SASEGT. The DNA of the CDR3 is TGTGCCAGCAGTGAAGGCAGGACAGGGATCCACGAGCAGTACTTC. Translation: CASSEGRTGIHEQYF.

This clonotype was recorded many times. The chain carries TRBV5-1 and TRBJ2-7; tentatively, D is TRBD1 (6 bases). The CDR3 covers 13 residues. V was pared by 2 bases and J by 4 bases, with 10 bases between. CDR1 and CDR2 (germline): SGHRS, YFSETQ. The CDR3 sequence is CASSLRQAYEQYF. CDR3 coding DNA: TGCGCCAGCAGCTTAAGACAGGCTTACGAGCAGTACTTC.

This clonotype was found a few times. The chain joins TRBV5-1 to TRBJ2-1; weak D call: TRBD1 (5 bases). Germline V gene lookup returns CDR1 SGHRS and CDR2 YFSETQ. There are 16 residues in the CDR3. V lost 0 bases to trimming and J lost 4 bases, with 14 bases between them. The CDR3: CASSLVTGSRYNEQFF. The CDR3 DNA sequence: TGCGCCAGCAGCTTGGTAACAGGCAGTAGATACAATGAGCAGTTCTTC. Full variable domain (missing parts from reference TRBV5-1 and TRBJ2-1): KAGVTQTPRYLIKTRGQQVTLSCSPISGHRSVSWYQQTPGQGLQFLFEYFSETQRNKGNFPGRFSGRQFSNSRSEMNVSTLELGDSALYLCASSLVTGSRYNEQFFGPGTRLTVL.

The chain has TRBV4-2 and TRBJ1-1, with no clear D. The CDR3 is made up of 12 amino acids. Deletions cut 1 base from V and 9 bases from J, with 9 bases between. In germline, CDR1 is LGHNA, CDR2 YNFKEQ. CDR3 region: CASSQVLGKAFF. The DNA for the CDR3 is TGTGCCAGCAGCCAAGTCCTGGGGAAAGCTTTCTTT.

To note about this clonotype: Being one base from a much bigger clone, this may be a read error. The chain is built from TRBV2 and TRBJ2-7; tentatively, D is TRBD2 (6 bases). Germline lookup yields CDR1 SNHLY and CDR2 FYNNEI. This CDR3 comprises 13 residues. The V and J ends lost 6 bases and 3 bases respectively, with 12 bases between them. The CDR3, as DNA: TGTGCCAGCAGCCGGGACGGGGGCTACGAGCAGTACTTC. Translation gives CASSRDGGYEQYF. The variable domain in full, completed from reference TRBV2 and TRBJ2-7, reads EPEVTQTPSHQVTQMGQEVILRCVPISNHLYFYWYRQILGQKVEFLVSFYNNEISEKSEIFDDQFSVERPDGSNFTLKIRSTKLEDSAMYFCASSRDGGYEQYFGPGTRLTVT.

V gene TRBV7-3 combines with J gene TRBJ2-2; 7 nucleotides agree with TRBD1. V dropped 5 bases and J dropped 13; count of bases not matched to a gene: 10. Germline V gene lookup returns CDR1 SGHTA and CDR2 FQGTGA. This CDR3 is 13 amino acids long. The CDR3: CASSPAYRGTLFF. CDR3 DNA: TGTGCCAGCAGCCCGGCGTACAGGGGTACGCTGTTTTTT.